The 14 T cell receptor beta chains in this list originate from one sample, sequenced in a study of cytomegalovirus exposure and HLA in healthy donors. This PCR relied on a set of 60 Vbeta primers and 13 Jbeta primers. Here immunoSEQ multiplex PCR was the method, and the copy in TCRdb shows in-frame clones only, minus some. The table includes some 190,000 clones, 65% to 85% detected once. The specimen sequenced was PBMCs. The receptors were gathered from a girl aged 5-17 years in good health and CMV-seropositive.

The chain recombines TRBV30 with TRBJ1-2; no clear D gene. Germline loops: CDR1 GTSNPN, CDR2 SVGIG (reference sequence). This CDR3 spans 13 amino acids. V was shortened by 2 bases and J by 8 bases, with 15 bases between the two germline ends. The CDR3 DNA reads as TGTGCCTGGAGTTTATGGACTGGAAGGGGCTACACCTTC. Translating it yields CAWSLWTGRGYTF.

Points on this clone: Relative to the germline gene, one junction end is altered; a read error may explain this. This chain joins TRBV7-3 and TRBJ1-5; no definite D call. Germline V lookup: CDR1 SGHTA, CDR2 FQGTGA. The CDR3 totals 13 residues. The CDR3 here is CASSLNSDQPQHF. The CDR3 nucleotides are TGTGCCAGCAGCTTAAATAGCGATCAGCCCCAGCATTTT. The full variable domain, in which reference TRBV7-3 and TRBJ1-5 provide the parts outside the CDR3, is GAGVSQTPSNKVTEKGKYVELRCDPISGHTALYWYRQSLGQGPEFLIYFQGTGAADDSGLPNDRFFAVRPEGSVSTLKIQRTERGDSAVYLCASSLNSDQPQHFGDGTRLSIL.

The chain has TRBV2 and TRBJ1-1; D is unresolved. The V gene's germline CDR1 is SNHLY and CDR2 FYNNEI. V was pared by 11 bases and J by 2 bases, with 12 bases between. The CDR3 totals 12 residues. The CDR3 loop reads CAGARDNTEAFF. The CDR3, as DNA: TGTGCCGGAGCGAGGGATAACACTGAAGCTTTCTTT. Full variable domain (rest looked up from reference TRBV2 and TRBJ1-1): EPEVTQTPSHQVTQMGQEVILRCVPISNHLYFYWYRQILGQKVEFLVSFYNNEISEKSEIFDDQFSVERPDGSNFTLKIRSTKLEDSAMYFCAGARDNTEAFFGQGTRLTVV.

This clone was recorded once. V usage is TRBV27 and J usage is TRBJ1-1, with no clear D. CDR1 and CDR2 (germline): MNHEY, SMNVEV (reference sequence). The CDR3 extends over 15 amino acids. The V and J ends lost 5 bases and 0 bases respectively, with 13 bases between them. CDR3 in amino acids: CASSPLGPMNTEAFF. CDR3 nucleotides: TGTGCCAGCAGTCCTCTGGGCCCTATGAACACTGAAGCTTTCTTT.

V is TRBV10-3 and J is TRBJ2-7, with TRBD1 identical over 8 bases. Trimming cost V 5 bases and J 0 bases; bases outside gene matches: 6. The CDR3 is made up of 15 amino acids. From germline, CDR1 is ENHRY and CDR2 SYGVKD. CDR3 in DNA: TGTGCCATCAGTTCGGACAGGGATCGCTCCTACGAGCAGTACTTC. Its protein product is CAISSDRDRSYEQYF.

The V gene is TRBV11-1, the J gene TRBJ2-1, with TRBD2 matching 9 bases. This CDR3 has 15 residues. V lost 2 bases, J lost 4 bases, and 3 bases stayed unmatched. Germline V gives CDR1 SGHAT, CDR2 FQDESV (reference sequence). The CDR3 sequence is CASSLSSGKYNEQFF. The CDR3 DNA sequence: TGTGCCAGCAGCTTATCTAGCGGGAAGTACAATGAGCAGTTCTTC.

The rearrangement joins TRBV6-1 to TRBJ1-1, with 8 bases that match TRBD1. The germline gives CDR1 MNHNS, CDR2 SASEGT. The CDR3 length is 13 residues. V shed 6 bases and J 4 bases; nucleotides not matched to a gene: 4. In DNA form, the CDR3 reads TGTGCCAGCAGGGACAGGGAGTCCACTGAAGCTTTCTTT. The encoded protein is CASRDRESTEAFF.

The CDR3 loop reads CAWRLAGARGTQYF. The CDR3 DNA sequence: TGTGCCTGGCGGTTGGCGGGAGCTCGTGGTACGCAGTATTTT. The chain carries TRBV30 and TRBJ2-3; the match to TRBD2 covers 7 bases. Germline CDR1 and CDR2: GTSNPN and SVGIG (reference sequence). With 5 bases clipped from V and 8 bases from J, the junction kept 13 bases outside the gene matches. The CDR3 sequence is 14 residues long.

The chain combines TRBV27 with TRBJ2-1, with D possibly matching TRBD2 (6 bases). Germline CDR1 MNHEY, CDR2 SMNVEV (reference sequence). This CDR3 region has 17 residues. Trimming left V 8 bases short and J 1 base short, with 21 bases between. CDR3 DNA sequence: TGTGCCAGCGAAATCTCTTATAGCGGCCGTTCCTACAATGAGCAGTTCTTC. It is translated as CASEISYSGRSYNEQFF.

The CDR3 DNA reads TGTGCCAGCAGCTTAAACGGGGAGGTCAATCAGCCCCAGCATTTT. The encoded protein is CASSLNGEVNQPQHF. V usage is TRBV7-9 and J usage is TRBJ1-5; D remains ambiguous. The CDR3 loop spans 15 amino acids. Between the trimmed V and J ends, which lost 2 bases and 3 bases, there was a span of 11 bases. Germline V CDR1 and CDR2: SEHNR, FQNEAQ (reference sequence).

V gene TRBV7-8 combines with J gene TRBJ1-2; D perhaps matches TRBD1 (5 bases). CDR1 is SGHVS, CDR2 FQNEAQ, per germline. This CDR3 comprises 14 residues. The ends were cut back, 3 bases at V and 3 bases at J, with 11 bases in the middle. CDR3 sequence reads: CASSFRDSYYGYTF. CDR3 nucleotides: TGTGCCAGCAGCTTCAGAGACAGCTACTATGGCTACACCTTC.

The rearrangement links TRBV18 to TRBJ2-1, with 8 bases lining up with TRBD2. There are 14 residues in the CDR3. The trim removed 4 bases at V and 8 bases at J, leaving 7 bases unmatched. The germline CDR1 and CDR2 sequences are KGHSH and LQKENI. Written as DNA, the CDR3 is TGTGCCAGCTCACAAGCGGGAGCTTACGATGAGCAGTTCTTC. It yields the protein CASSQAGAYDEQFF. Supplemented by reference TRBV18 and TRBJ2-1, the full variable domain reads NAGVMQNPRHLVRRRGQEARLRCSPMKGHSHVYWYRQLPEEGLKFMVYLQKENIIDESGMPKERFSAEFPKEGPSILRIQQVVRGDSAAYFCASSQAGAYDEQFFGPGTRLTVL.

Notes on this clone: Other DNA sequences in the same sample also yield this CDR3. The rearrangement uses TRBV27 and TRBJ2-7; 9 bases align to TRBD1. V trimming: 3 bases; J trimming: 4 bases; junction bases outside the gene matches: 4. Germline V gene sequence: CDR1 MNHEY, CDR2 SMNVEV (reference sequence). The CDR3 extends over 14 amino acids. As DNA, the CDR3 is TGTGCCAGCAGTTTCGGGACAGGGAGTTACGAGCAGTACTTC. This gives the protein CASSFGTGSYEQYF.

The rearrangement links TRBV19 to TRBJ1-2, with D hard to call. The CDR3 spans 13 residues. Germline V lookup: CDR1 LNHDA, CDR2 SQIVND (reference sequence). V was shortened by 3 bases and J by 0 bases, with 5 bases between the two germline ends. The CDR3: CASSIRSNYGYTF. CDR3 nucleotide sequence: TGTGCCAGTAGTATTCGGTCTAACTATGGCTACACCTTC.